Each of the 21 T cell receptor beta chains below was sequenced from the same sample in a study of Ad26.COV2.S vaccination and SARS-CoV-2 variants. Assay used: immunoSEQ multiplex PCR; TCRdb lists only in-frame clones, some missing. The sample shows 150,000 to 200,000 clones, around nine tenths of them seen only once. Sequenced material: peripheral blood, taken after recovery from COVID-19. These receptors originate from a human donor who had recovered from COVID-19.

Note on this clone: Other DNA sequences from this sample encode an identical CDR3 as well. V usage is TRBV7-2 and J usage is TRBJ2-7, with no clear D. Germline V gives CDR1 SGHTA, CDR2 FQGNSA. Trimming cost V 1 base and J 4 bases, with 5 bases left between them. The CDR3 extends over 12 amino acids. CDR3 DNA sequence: TGTGCCAGCAGCTTAGTTCTTTACGAGCAGTACTTC. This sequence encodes CASSLVLYEQYF.

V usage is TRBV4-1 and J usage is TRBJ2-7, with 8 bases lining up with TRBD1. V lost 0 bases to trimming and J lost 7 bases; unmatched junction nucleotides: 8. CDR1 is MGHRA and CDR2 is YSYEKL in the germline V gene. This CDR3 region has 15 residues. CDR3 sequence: CASSQDGQGAREQYF. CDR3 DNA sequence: TGCGCCAGCAGCCAAGATGGTCAGGGGGCGAGGGAGCAGTACTTC.

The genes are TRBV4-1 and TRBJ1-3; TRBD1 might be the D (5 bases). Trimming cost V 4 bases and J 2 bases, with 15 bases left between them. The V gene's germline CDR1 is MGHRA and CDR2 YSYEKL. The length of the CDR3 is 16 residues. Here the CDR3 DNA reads TGCGCCAGCAGCCGAGAGTTCGGGGGGGCTGGAAACACCATATATTTT. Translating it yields CASSREFGGAGNTIYF.

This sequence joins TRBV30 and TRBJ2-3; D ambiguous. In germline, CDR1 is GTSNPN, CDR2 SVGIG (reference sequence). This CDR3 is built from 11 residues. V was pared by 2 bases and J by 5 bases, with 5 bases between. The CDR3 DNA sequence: TGTGCCTGGAGTTTCTTAGATACGCAGTATTTT. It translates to CAWSFLDTQYF.

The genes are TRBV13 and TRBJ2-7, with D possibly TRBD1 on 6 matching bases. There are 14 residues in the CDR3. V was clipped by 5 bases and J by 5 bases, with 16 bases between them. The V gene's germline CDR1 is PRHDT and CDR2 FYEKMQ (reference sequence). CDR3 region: CASSPGPGENEQYF. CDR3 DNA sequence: TGTGCCAGCAGCCCCGGCCCAGGGGAAAACGAGCAGTACTTC.

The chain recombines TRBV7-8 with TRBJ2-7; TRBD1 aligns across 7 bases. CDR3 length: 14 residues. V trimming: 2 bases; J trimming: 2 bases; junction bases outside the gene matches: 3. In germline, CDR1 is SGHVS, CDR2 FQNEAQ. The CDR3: CASSLRQGAYEQYF. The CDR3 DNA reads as TGTGCCAGCAGCTTACGACAGGGAGCCTACGAGCAGTACTTC.

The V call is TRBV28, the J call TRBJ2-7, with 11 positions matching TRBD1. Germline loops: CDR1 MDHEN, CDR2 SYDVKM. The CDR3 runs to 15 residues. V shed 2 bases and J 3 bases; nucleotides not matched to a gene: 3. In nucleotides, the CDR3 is TGTGCCAGCAGTTTAAAGGGGACAGGGGGCTACGAGCAGTACTTC. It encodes CASSLKGTGGYEQYF.

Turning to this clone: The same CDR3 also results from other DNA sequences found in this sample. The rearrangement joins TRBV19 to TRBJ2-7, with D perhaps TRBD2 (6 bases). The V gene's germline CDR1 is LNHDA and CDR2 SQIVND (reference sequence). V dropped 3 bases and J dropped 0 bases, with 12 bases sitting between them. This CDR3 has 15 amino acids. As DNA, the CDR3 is TGTGCCAGTAGTATCGGGCGGGGCCTCTCCTACGAGCAGTACTTC. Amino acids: CASSIGRGLSYEQYF.

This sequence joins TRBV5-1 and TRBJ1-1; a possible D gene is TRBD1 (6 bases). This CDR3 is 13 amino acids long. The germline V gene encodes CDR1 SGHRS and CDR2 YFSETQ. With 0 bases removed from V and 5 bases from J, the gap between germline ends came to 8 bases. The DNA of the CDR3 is TGCGCCAGCAGCTTGGAACAGGGTACTGAAGCTTTCTTT. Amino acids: CASSLEQGTEAFF. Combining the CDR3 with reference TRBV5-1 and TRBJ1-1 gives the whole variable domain KAGVTQTPRYLIKTRGQQVTLSCSPISGHRSVSWYQQTPGQGLQFLFEYFSETQRNKGNFPGRFSGRQFSNSRSEMNVSTLELGDSALYLCASSLEQGTEAFFGQGTRLTVV.

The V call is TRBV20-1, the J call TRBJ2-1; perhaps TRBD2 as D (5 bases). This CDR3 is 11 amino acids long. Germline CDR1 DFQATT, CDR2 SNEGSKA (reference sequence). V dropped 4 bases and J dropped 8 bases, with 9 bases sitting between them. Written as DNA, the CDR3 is TGCAGTGCTAAGGCGGGCCATGAGCAGTTCTTC. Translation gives CSAKAGHEQFF.

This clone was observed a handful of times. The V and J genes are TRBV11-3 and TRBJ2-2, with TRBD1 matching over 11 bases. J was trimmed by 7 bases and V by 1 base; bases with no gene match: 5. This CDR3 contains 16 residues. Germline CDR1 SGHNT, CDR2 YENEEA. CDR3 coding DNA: TGTGCCAGCAGCTTAGGAGGACAGGGGGCAAACGGGGAGCTGTTTTTT. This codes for CASSLGGQGANGELFF.

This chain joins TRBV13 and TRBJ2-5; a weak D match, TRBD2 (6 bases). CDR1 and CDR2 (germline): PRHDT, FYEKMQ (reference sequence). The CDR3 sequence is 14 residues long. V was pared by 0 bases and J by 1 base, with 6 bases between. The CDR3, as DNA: TGTGCCAGCAGCTTAGGCGGGGGCCAAGAGACCCAGTACTTC. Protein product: CASSLGGGQETQYF.

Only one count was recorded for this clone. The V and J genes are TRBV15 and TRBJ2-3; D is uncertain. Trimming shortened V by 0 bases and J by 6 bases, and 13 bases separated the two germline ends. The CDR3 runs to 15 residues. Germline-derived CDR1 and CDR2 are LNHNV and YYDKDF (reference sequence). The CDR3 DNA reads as TGTGCCACCAGCAGAGATGCACTCGGCCGGGATACGCAGTATTTT. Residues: CATSRDALGRDTQYF.

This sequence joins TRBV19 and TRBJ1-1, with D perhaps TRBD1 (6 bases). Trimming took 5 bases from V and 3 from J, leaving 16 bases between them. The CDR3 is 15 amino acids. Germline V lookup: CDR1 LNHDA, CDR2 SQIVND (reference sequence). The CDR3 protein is CASSQGRVADTEAFF. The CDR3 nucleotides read TGTGCCAGTAGTCAGGGGAGGGTGGCGGACACTGAAGCTTTCTTT.

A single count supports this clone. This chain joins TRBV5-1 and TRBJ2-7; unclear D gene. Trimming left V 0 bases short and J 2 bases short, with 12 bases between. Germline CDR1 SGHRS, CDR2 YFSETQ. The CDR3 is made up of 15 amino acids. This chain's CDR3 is CASSLAGATPYEQYF. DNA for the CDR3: TGCGCCAGCAGCTTGGCCGGAGCGACCCCCTACGAGCAGTACTTC.

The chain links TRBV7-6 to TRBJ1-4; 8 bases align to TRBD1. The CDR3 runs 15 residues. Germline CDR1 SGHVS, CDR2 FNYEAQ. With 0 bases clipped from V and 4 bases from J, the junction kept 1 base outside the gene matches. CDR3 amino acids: CASSLATGGNEKLFF. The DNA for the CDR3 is TGTGCCAGCAGCTTAGCAACAGGGGGTAATGAAAAACTGTTTTTT.

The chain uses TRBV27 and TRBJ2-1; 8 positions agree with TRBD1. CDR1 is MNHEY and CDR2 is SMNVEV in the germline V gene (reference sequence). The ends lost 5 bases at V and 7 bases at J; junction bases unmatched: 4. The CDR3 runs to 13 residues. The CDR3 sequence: CASSRTGFNEQFF. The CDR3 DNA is TGTGCCAGCAGTAGGACAGGGTTTAATGAGCAGTTCTTC.

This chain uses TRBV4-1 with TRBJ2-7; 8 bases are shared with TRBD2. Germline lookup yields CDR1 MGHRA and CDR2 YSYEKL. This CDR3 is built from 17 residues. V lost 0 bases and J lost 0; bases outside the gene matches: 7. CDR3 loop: CASSQEGAGTSSYEQYF. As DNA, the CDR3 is TGCGCCAGCAGCCAAGAAGGGGCCGGGACTAGCTCCTACGAGCAGTACTTC.

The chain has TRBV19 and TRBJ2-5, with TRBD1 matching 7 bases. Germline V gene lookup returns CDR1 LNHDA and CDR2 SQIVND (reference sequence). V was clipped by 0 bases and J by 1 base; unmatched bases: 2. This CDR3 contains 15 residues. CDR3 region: CASSIEGQLQETQYF. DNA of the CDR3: TGTGCCAGTAGTATAGAGGGACAGCTCCAAGAGACCCAGTACTTC. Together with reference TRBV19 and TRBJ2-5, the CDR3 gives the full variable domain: DGGITQSPKYLFRKEGQNVTLSCEQNLNHDAMYWYRQDPGQGLRLIYYSQIVNDFQKGDIAEGYSVSREKKESFPLTVTSAQKNPTAFYLCASSIEGQLQETQYFGPGTRLLVL.

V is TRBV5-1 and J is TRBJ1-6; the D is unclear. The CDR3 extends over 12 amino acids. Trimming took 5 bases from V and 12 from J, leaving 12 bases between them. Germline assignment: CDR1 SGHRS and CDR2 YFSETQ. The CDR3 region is CASRDGEGPLHF. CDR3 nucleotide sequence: TGCGCCAGCAGGGACGGCGAGGGACCCCTCCACTTT. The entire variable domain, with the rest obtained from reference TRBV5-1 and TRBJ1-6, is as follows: KAGVTQTPRYLIKTRGQQVTLSCSPISGHRSVSWYQQTPGQGLQFLFEYFSETQRNKGNFPGRFSGRQFSNSRSEMNVSTLELGDSALYLCASRDGEGPLHFGNGTRLTVT.

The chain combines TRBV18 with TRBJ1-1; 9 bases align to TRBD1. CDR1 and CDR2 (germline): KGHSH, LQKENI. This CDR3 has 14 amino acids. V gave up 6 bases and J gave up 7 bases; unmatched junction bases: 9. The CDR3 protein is CASSPGTGKSEAFF. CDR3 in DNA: TGTGCCAGCTCCCCCGGGACAGGGAAGAGTGAAGCTTTCTTT.